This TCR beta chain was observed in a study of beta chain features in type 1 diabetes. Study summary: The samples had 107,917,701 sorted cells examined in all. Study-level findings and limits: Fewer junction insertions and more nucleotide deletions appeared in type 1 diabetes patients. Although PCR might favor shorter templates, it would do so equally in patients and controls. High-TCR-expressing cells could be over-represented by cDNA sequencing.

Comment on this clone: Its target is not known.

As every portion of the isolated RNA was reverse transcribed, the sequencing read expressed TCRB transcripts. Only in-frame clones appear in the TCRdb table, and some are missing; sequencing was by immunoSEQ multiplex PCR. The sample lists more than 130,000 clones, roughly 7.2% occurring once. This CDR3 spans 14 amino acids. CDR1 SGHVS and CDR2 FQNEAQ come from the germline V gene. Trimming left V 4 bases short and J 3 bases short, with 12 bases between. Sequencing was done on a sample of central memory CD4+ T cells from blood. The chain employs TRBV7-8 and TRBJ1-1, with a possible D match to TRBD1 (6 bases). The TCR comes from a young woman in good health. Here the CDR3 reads CASSYTQGYTEAFF. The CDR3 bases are TGTGCCAGCAGCTACACCCAGGGGTACACTGAAGCTTTCTTT.